This record looks at one T cell receptor beta chain sequence and its context. V lost 3 bases to trimming and J lost 1 base, with 12 bases between them. CDR1 and CDR2 (germline): SNHLY, FYNNEI. The CDR3 has 15 amino acids. This sample is drawn from a study of blood T cell repertoires in COVID-19. As for the study in general: The study drew acute and convalescent COVID-19 samples from the United States, Italy and Spain. T cells, B-cell-depleted T cells, or PBMCs supplied cDNA or gDNA.

In the authors' workflow: Reference gene primer amplification gave nucleated cell count estimates. Measured with immunoSEQ multiplex PCR; TCRdb has only the in-frame clones, and not every one. V and J calls and clone size come straight from that table; D and trimming were deduced from the DNA. The data contain about 250,000 clones, 85% of them singletons. The chain joins TRBV2 to TRBJ1-1; D unresolved. Sample: peripheral blood. This clonotype was sampled from a man aged 45-60 years with active or convalescent COVID-19. CDR3 loop: CASSDLGFQNTEAFF. DNA for the CDR3: TGTGCCAGCAGTGATTTGGGCTTCCAGAACACTGAAGCTTTCTTT.